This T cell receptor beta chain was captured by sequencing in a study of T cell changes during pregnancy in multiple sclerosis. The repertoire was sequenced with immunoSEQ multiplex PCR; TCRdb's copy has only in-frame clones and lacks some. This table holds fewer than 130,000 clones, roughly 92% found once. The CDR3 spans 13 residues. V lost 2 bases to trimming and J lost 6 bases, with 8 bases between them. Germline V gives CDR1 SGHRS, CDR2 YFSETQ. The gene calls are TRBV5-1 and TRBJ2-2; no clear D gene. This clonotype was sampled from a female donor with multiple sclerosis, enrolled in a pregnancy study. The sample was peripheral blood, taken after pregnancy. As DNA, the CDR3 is TGCGCCAGCAGCTTAACAGAGTCCGGGGAGCTGTTTTTT. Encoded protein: CASSLTESGELFF.